These 24 T cell receptor beta chains share one sample of origin, sequenced in a study of T cells in Graves' hyperthyroidism and ophthalmopathy. The TCR beta CDR3 regions underwent amplification using RNA transcripts as the source. First-round RT-PCR of the TCR CDR3 relied on the HTBI primer set. Via MiXCR, TCRdb re-called the multiplex PCR reads, giving one row per CDR3 protein. The sample records nearly 600,000 distinct CDR3 sequences, roughly 13% being singletons. Sequencing was done on a sample of blood. The receptor source for this set is a woman aged 25-40 years with Graves' hyperthyroidism that later progressed to Graves' ophthalmopathy.

This clonotype has ten or more counts. J is TRBJ1-5 and V is TRBV28; no clear D gene. The germline V gene encodes CDR1 MDHEN and CDR2 SYDVKM. This CDR3 has 16 amino acids. The V gene lost 8 bases and the J gene lost 2 bases, with 19 bases spanning the gap. The DNA for the CDR3 is TGTGCCAGCTGCCTCTTGGCGGCTGGGGGCAATCAGCCCCAGCATTTT. This encodes CASCLLAAGGNQPQHF. Together with reference TRBV28 and TRBJ1-5, the CDR3 gives the full variable domain: DVKVTQSSRYLVKRTGEKVFLECVQDMDHENMFWYRQDPGLGLRLIYFSYDVKMKEKGDIPEGYSVSREKKERFSLILESASTNQTSMYLCASCLLAAGGNQPQHFGDGTRLSIL.

This clonotype has ten or more counts. The chain links TRBV11-2 to TRBJ2-7, with TRBD2 matching over 12 bases. The CDR3 runs 14 residues. The V gene end was trimmed by 4 bases and the J gene end by 2 bases; junction bases not matched to a gene: 0. The germline V gene encodes CDR1 SGHAT and CDR2 FQNNGV. The DNA for the CDR3 is TGTGCCAGCAGCTCTAGCGGGAGGGCCTACGAGCAGTACTTC. Its protein product is CASSSSGRAYEQYF.

The V and J genes are TRBV2 and TRBJ2-3; 9 positions agree with TRBD1. The CDR3 has 16 residues. The junction had 5 bases not matched to a gene; V was cut back by 2 bases and J by 2 bases. Germline lookup yields CDR1 SNHLY and CDR2 FYNNEI. This CDR3 reads CASSELDRGNTDTQYF. For the CDR3, the DNA is TGTGCCAGCAGTGAATTGGACAGGGGTAACACAGATACGCAGTATTTT.

The chain is built from TRBV24-1 and TRBJ1-2; D is unclear. Per germline, CDR1 KGHDR and CDR2 SFDVKD. Trimming stripped 0 bases from V and 8 bases from J, with 9 bases between. The CDR3 loop spans 13 amino acids. CDR3 in DNA: TGTGCCACCAGTGATTTGAGCACCTCAGGCTACACCTTC. Amino acids: CATSDLSTSGYTF.

This clonotype has only a few counts. The gene calls are TRBV4-2 and TRBJ2-3; no definite D call. V gave up 1 base and J gave up 5 bases, with 19 bases separating them. The CDR3 contains 17 residues. The germline gives CDR1 LGHNA, CDR2 YNFKEQ. CDR3 amino acids: CASSQGPLSQSGDTQYF. CDR3 in DNA: TGTGCCAGCAGCCAAGGCCCCCTATCTCAGAGTGGAGATACGCAGTATTTT.

This clonotype was seen a few times. This sequence joins TRBV11-3 and TRBJ1-1; D might be TRBD1 (5 bases). V was trimmed by 1 base and J by 7 bases, leaving 16 bases between them. The CDR3 extends over 15 amino acids. CDR1 and CDR2 from the germline V gene are SGHNT and YENEEA. CDR3 bases: TGTGCCAGCAGCTTAGGAGCAGGGACCGACGGTGAAGCTTTCTTT. Translation: CASSLGAGTDGEAFF.

This clonotype was counted a few times. The V call is TRBV9, the J call TRBJ1-5, with D maybe TRBD1 (5 bases). CDR1 and CDR2 from the germline V gene are SGDLS and YYNGEE. This CDR3 spans 16 amino acids. Trimming took off 4 bases at V and 0 bases at J, with 14 bases between the two ends. The CDR3: CASSPGAYYSNQPQHF. The CDR3 DNA follows: TGTGCCAGCAGCCCCGGGGCCTATTATAGCAATCAGCCCCAGCATTTT. Using reference TRBV9 and TRBJ1-5 for the parts outside the CDR3, the full variable domain is DSGVTQTPKHLITATGQRVTLRCSPRSGDLSVYWYQQSLDQGLQFLIQYYNGEERAKGNILERFSAQQFPDLHSELNLSSLELGDSALYFCASSPGAYYSNQPQHFGDGTRLSIL.

A few counts support this clonotype. This chain uses TRBV20-1 with TRBJ1-4; D not resolved. Trimming shortened V by 0 bases and J by 7 bases, and 15 bases separated the two germline ends. CDR3 length: 15 amino acids. CDR1 is DFQATT and CDR2 is SNEGSKA in the germline V gene (reference sequence). CDR3 nucleotides: TGCAGTGCTAGAGATGTAGGGTCCCCGGGTGAAAAACTGTTTTTT. Amino acids: CSARDVGSPGEKLFF.

The sample holds many counts of this clonotype. This chain connects TRBV6-2 or TRBV6-3 to TRBJ1-1, with D uncertain. The germline V gene has CDR1 MNHEY and CDR2 SVGEGT. V lost 0 bases and J 8 bases, leaving 22 bases between the germline ends. The CDR3 consists of 17 residues. The chain's CDR3 is CASSYSIRGPSKLEAFF. The CDR3 DNA reads as TGTGCCAGCAGTTACTCCATCCGCGGGCCATCGAAATTGGAAGCTTTCTTT.

This clonotype came up a few times. Since a much larger clone is just one base distant, this may be a read error. The chain is built from TRBV6-1 and TRBJ1-5; tentatively, D is TRBD1 (6 bases). V lost 7 bases and J 5 bases, leaving 12 bases between the germline ends. CDR3 length: 13 residues. Germline CDR1 and CDR2: MNHNS and SASEGT. CDR3: CASTGQSDQPQHF. The CDR3 DNA reads as TGTGCCAGCACCGGACAGAGCGATCAGCCCCAGCATTTT.

This clonotype was counted ten times or more. The rearrangement joins TRBV10-3 to TRBJ2-1, with 7 bases that match TRBD2. V lost 0 bases, J lost 0 bases, and 5 bases stayed unmatched. The germline CDR1 and CDR2 sequences are ENHRY and SYGVKD. The CDR3 runs 17 residues. This CDR3 is CAISESSGMGSYNEQFF. The DNA of the CDR3 is TGTGCCATCAGTGAGTCGAGCGGGATGGGCTCCTACAATGAGCAGTTCTTC.

Ten or more counts support this clonotype. This chain uses TRBV24-1 with TRBJ1-2; possibly TRBD1 for D (5 bases). The CDR3 has 15 amino acids. Germline CDR1 and CDR2: KGHDR and SFDVKD. The V gene lost 4 bases and the J gene lost 5 bases, with 16 bases spanning the gap. The CDR3 region has the DNA TGTGCCACCAGTGACCCCCGGGGAGGGGAGTATGGCTACACCTTC. It is translated as CATSDPRGGEYGYTF.

Ten or more counts support this clonotype. V gene TRBV11-3 combines with J gene TRBJ1-1; D not resolved. Trimming removed 2 bases at V and 2 bases at J, with 12 bases between. The germline V gene encodes CDR1 SGHNT and CDR2 YENEEA. CDR3 size: 15 residues. The CDR3 sequence: CASSLISNLNTEAFF. In DNA, the CDR3 is TGTGCCAGCAGCTTAATTAGTAACCTCAACACTGAAGCTTTCTTT.

The chain combines TRBV15 with TRBJ2-3; 11 nucleotides match TRBD2. The CDR3 is 17 residues long. CDR1 and CDR2 (germline): LNHNV, YYDKDF (reference sequence). V trimming: 1 base; J trimming: 8 bases; junction bases outside the gene matches: 11. The CDR3 loop reads CATSRVLTSGKDGTQYF. In DNA, the CDR3 is TGTGCCACCAGCAGAGTGTTGACTAGCGGGAAAGATGGTACGCAGTATTTT.

This clonotype came up many times. The rearrangement joins TRBV2 to TRBJ1-4; TRBD1 is a possible D gene (6 bases). CDR1 and CDR2 (germline): SNHLY, FYNNEI. This CDR3 has 15 amino acids. The germline V and J ends were trimmed by 8 bases and 0 bases, with 13 bases remaining between them. The CDR3: CASWSGGPTNEKLFF. The CDR3 coding sequence is TGTGCCAGCTGGTCCGGGGGGCCAACTAATGAAAAACTGTTTTTT.

This clonotype was detected many times. This chain links TRBV12-3 or TRBV12-4 with TRBJ2-7; 10 positions agree with TRBD2. Unmatched junction bases numbered 8, after V lost 1 base and J lost 5 bases. The CDR3 consists of 16 residues. CDR3 nucleotide sequence: TGTGCCAGCAGTTTAGGTGTTAGCGGGAGGAGTGACGAGCAGTACTTC. It yields the protein CASSLGVSGRSDEQYF.

The V and J genes are TRBV6-4 and TRBJ2-3; D perhaps matches TRBD2 (5 bases). This CDR3 spans 15 amino acids. V was trimmed by 4 bases and J by 1 base, leaving 12 bases between them. The germline CDR1 and CDR2 sequences are MRHNA and SNTAGT. CDR3 loop: CASSVRGARTDTQYF. CDR3 DNA: TGTGCCAGCAGTGTACGGGGAGCTCGCACAGATACGCAGTATTTT.

This clonotype was observed at least ten times. The chain joins TRBV28 to TRBJ2-2; possibly TRBD1 for D (6 bases). CDR3 length: 15 residues. V was trimmed by 4 bases and J by 0 bases, leaving 9 bases between them. CDR1 is MDHEN and CDR2 is SYDVKM in the germline V gene. This CDR3 is CASSSTGTNTGELFF. CDR3 DNA sequence: TGTGCCAGCAGTTCAACAGGGACGAACACCGGGGAGCTGTTTTTT.

A few counts support this clonotype. V usage is TRBV30 and J usage is TRBJ2-7, with 8 bases aligning to TRBD1. Germline-derived CDR1 and CDR2 are GTSNPN and SVGIG (reference sequence). Losses at the gene ends were 4 bases for V and 6 bases for J; bases not matched to a gene: 8. The CDR3 runs to 13 residues. The DNA of the CDR3 is TGTGCCTGGATGCACCCCAGGGGGCGCGAGCAGTACTTC. It is translated as CAWMHPRGREQYF.

The chain joins TRBV19 to TRBJ2-7; D is perhaps TRBD1 or TRBD2 (5 bases each). The CDR3 runs to 15 residues. Trimming removed 5 bases at V and 3 bases at J, with 17 bases between. Germline V gene sequence: CDR1 LNHDA, CDR2 SQIVND (reference sequence). CDR3 DNA: TGTGCCAGTAGTTACTCGGCAGGGAGAATCTACGAGCAGTACTTC. Its translation is CASSYSAGRIYEQYF.

At least ten counts were recorded for this clonotype. This chain joins TRBV5-1 and TRBJ1-1; D is ambiguous. Germline V gives CDR1 SGHRS, CDR2 YFSETQ. V was cut by 0 bases and J by 11 bases, with 17 bases left in between. This CDR3 contains 14 residues. The CDR3 nucleotides are TGCGCCAGCAGCTTGGAGGACTCTCGACCGCTGGCTTTCTTT. It codes for CASSLEDSRPLAFF.

This sequence joins TRBV12-5 and TRBJ2-7; D perhaps matches TRBD1 (6 bases). Trimming cost V 7 bases and J 0 bases, with 10 bases left between them. CDR3 length: 13 amino acids. Germline CDR1 and CDR2: LGHNT and FRNRAP. This CDR3 reads CASARDNSYEQYF. CDR3 nucleotides: TGTGCTAGTGCCCGGGACAACTCCTACGAGCAGTACTTC.

This clonotype was seen ten or more times. The J gene is TRBJ1-2, the V gene TRBV9; 7 bases are shared with TRBD1. The CDR3 extends over 15 amino acids. The junction had 4 bases not matched to a gene; V was cut back by 0 bases and J by 2 bases. Germline lookup yields CDR1 SGDLS and CDR2 YYNGEE. CDR3 bases: TGTGCCAGCAGCGTAGGAGGGACAGACAACTATGGCTACACCTTC. As protein: CASSVGGTDNYGYTF.

This clonotype was seen a few times. The chain has TRBV6-1 and TRBJ2-7; a weak D match, TRBD2 (6 bases). This CDR3 has 14 amino acids. The germline V and J ends were trimmed by 5 bases and 0 bases, with 11 bases remaining between them. The germline gives CDR1 MNHNS, CDR2 SASEGT. CDR3 loop: CASSLGGISYEQYF. The CDR3 coding sequence is TGTGCCAGCAGTCTCGGCGGGATCTCCTACGAGCAGTACTTC.